Shown below are 23 T cell receptor beta chains from a single sample sequenced in a study of control samples from healthy donors and cancer patients. Measured with immunoSEQ multiplex PCR; TCRdb has only the in-frame clones, and not every one. The sample has some 120,000 clones; 90% to 95% are singletons. Material: PBMCs. Every receptor here comes from a man aged 50-60 years with head and neck cancer.

The CDR3 is CASSEVLRTDTQYF. As DNA, the CDR3 is TGCGCCAGCAGTGAAGTACTGCGCACAGATACGCAGTATTTT. The V gene is TRBV10-2, the J gene TRBJ2-3; D unresolved. The germline V and J ends were trimmed by 3 bases and 1 base, with 8 bases remaining between them. This CDR3 has 14 residues. Germline CDR1 and CDR2: WSHSY and SAAADI.

CDR3 in DNA: TGTGCCAGCAGCCAAGAGGGATACAGGTCCTACGAGCAGTACTTC. This gives the protein CASSQEGYRSYEQYF. The chain employs TRBV14 and TRBJ2-7, with a tentative D call TRBD1 (5 bases). The CDR3 extends over 15 amino acids. CDR1 and CDR2 (germline): SGHDN, FVKESK. Trimming took 0 bases from V and 1 from J, leaving 10 bases between them. The variable domain in full, completed from reference TRBV14 and TRBJ2-7, reads EAGVTQFPSHSVIEKGQTVTLRCDPISGHDNLYWYRRVMGKEIKFLLHFVKESKQDESGMPNNRFLAERTGGTYSTLKVQPAELEDSGVYFCASSQEGYRSYEQYFGPGTRLTVT.

The rearrangement joins TRBV27 to TRBJ2-7; D may be TRBD1 or TRBD2 (5 bases each). Trimming stripped 4 bases from V and 0 bases from J, with 7 bases between. This CDR3 spans 13 amino acids. In germline, CDR1 is MNHEY, CDR2 SMNVEV (reference sequence). The CDR3 region has the DNA TGTGCCAGCAGTTGGGGGAGCTCCTACGAGCAGTACTTC. Translation: CASSWGSSYEQYF.

This chain links TRBV7-2 with TRBJ2-7; the D gene is possibly TRBD1 (6 bases). V lost 1 base and J lost 0, with 13 bases in between. This CDR3 has 16 amino acids. The germline gives CDR1 SGHTA, CDR2 FQGNSA. CDR3 in DNA: TGTGCCAGCAGCTTAGATTGGGGGCTGCGCTCCTACGAGCAGTACTTC. Its protein is CASSLDWGLRSYEQYF.

A single count supports this clone. The chain has TRBV7-6 and TRBJ2-5, with D possibly called TRBD1 or TRBD2 (6 bases each). Germline CDR1 SGHVS, CDR2 FNYEAQ. The CDR3 spans 16 residues. V was cut by 5 bases and J by 2 bases, with 18 bases left in between. This CDR3 reads CASSVLNGGLQETQYF. The CDR3 bases are TGTGCCAGCAGCGTGCTAAACGGGGGCCTACAAGAGACCCAGTACTTC.

V and J are TRBV19 and TRBJ1-1, with D unresolved. This CDR3 contains 13 residues. V lost 10 bases and J 1 base, leaving 13 bases between the germline ends. Germline CDR1 and CDR2: LNHDA and SQIVND (reference sequence). The chain's CDR3 is CANRKGQNTEAFF. The CDR3 nucleotides read TGTGCCAATAGAAAGGGCCAGAACACTGAAGCTTTCTTT.

Only one count was recorded for this clone. The rearrangement uses TRBV30 and TRBJ1-2; weak D call: TRBD1 (6 bases). CDR1 and CDR2 (germline): GTSNPN, SVGIG (reference sequence). This CDR3 is 13 amino acids long. V lost 5 bases and J 5 bases, leaving 15 bases between the germline ends. The CDR3 DNA sequence: TGTGCCTGGGAAATTCAGGGGAAGTATGGCTACACCTTC. Its protein is CAWEIQGKYGYTF. Variable domain in full (rest from reference TRBV30 and TRBJ1-2): SQTIHQWPATLVQPVGSPLSLECTVEGTSNPNLYWYRQAAGRGLQLLFYSVGIGQISSEVPQNLSASRPQDRQFILSSKKLLLSDSGFYLCAWEIQGKYGYTFGSGTRLTVV.

Here the CDR3 reads CASSQDRLAGGDTQYF. The CDR3 DNA is TGTGCCAGCAGCCAAGATCGCCTAGCGGGGGGAGATACGCAGTATTTT. V and J are TRBV4-2 and TRBJ2-3; TRBD2 agrees at 11 bases. Germline trimming cut 0 bases from V and 5 bases from J; bases unmatched to any gene: 4. Germline CDR1 and CDR2: LGHNA and YNFKEQ. CDR3 length equals 16 residues.

V usage is TRBV7-3 and J usage is TRBJ2-7; D is undetermined. This CDR3 has 11 amino acids. The germline V gene encodes CDR1 SGHTA and CDR2 FQGTGA. The V end was cut by 5 bases, the J end by 4 bases, with 6 bases between. CDR3 region: CASSTVYEQYF. The CDR3 coding sequence is TGTGCCAGCAGCACCGTATACGAGCAGTACTTC.

V gene TRBV11-2 combines with J gene TRBJ1-1; D ambiguous. The CDR3 runs to 15 residues. V lost 1 base and J 8 bases, leaving 17 bases between the germline ends. Germline V gene data show CDR1 as SGHAT and CDR2 as FQNNGV. The CDR3 is CASSLVGYSLQEAFF. The CDR3 DNA reads TGTGCCAGCAGCTTAGTCGGTTATTCGTTGCAGGAAGCTTTCTTT.

The chain recombines TRBV12-3 or TRBV12-4 with TRBJ2-1; D not resolved. The CDR3 runs 11 residues. V dropped 6 bases and J dropped 10 bases, with 10 bases sitting between them. CDR3 bases: TGTGCCAGCAGCCCCACAAGAGAGCAGTTCTTC. This translates into CASSPTREQFF.

CDR3 nucleotides: TGTGCCAGCAGTTTCCCGGGACGGCTGGGCGAGCAGTACTTC. Encoded protein: CASSFPGRLGEQYF. The chain carries TRBV28 and TRBJ2-7; D may be TRBD1 or TRBD2 (5 bases each). Germline assignment: CDR1 MDHEN and CDR2 SYDVKM. The germline V and J ends were trimmed by 3 bases and 6 bases, with 15 bases remaining between them. The CDR3 loop spans 14 amino acids.

This chain uses TRBV6-2 or TRBV6-3 with TRBJ1-5; perhaps TRBD1 as D (6 bases). The ends were cut back, 2 bases at V and 3 bases at J, with 17 bases in the middle. The CDR3 covers 17 residues. Germline CDR1 MNHEY, CDR2 SVGEGT. CDR3 residues: CASSYLSSGQPNQPQHF. The CDR3 nucleotides are TGTGCCAGCAGTTACCTTTCATCTGGACAGCCCAATCAGCCCCAGCATTTT.

Here the CDR3 reads CASSTPTGSEYEQYF. The CDR3 nucleotides are TGTGCCAGCAGTACCCCGACAGGATCTGAATACGAGCAGTACTTC. The chain combines TRBV28 with TRBJ2-7, with D possibly TRBD1 on 6 matching bases. Trimming left V 5 bases short and J 4 bases short, with 18 bases between. Germline CDR1 MDHEN, CDR2 SYDVKM. This CDR3 has 15 residues.

A note on this clone: The junction departs from germline at one end; a sequencing error may be responsible. This chain connects TRBV7-9 to TRBJ1-2; D gene ambiguous. The CDR3 runs to 11 residues. Germline V gene data show CDR1 as SEHNR and CDR2 as FQNEAQ (reference sequence). CDR3 in DNA: TGTGCCAGCAGCTCAACCCCTATCGTTCCCTTC. This translates into CASSSTPIVPF.

CDR3 nucleotide sequence: TGCGCCAGCAGCTTGGGGTCTTCCCTCGGCTATGAGCAGTTCTTC. It translates to CASSLGSSLGYEQFF. The rearrangement uses TRBV5-1 and TRBJ2-1; D remains ambiguous. Germline V gives CDR1 SGHRS, CDR2 YFSETQ. The V end was cut by 0 bases, the J end by 8 bases, with 15 bases between. This CDR3 region has 15 residues.

This clone was seen more than once but under ten times. J is TRBJ1-4 and V is TRBV5-1; TRBD1 is a possible D gene (5 bases). This CDR3 has 14 amino acids. The V gene lost 2 bases and the J gene lost 6 bases, with 11 bases spanning the gap. Germline V gene sequence: CDR1 SGHRS, CDR2 YFSETQ. CDR3 bases: TGCGCCAGCAGCTTTGCCGGGGCCTATGAAAAACTGTTTTTT. Protein product: CASSFAGAYEKLFF.

The gene calls are TRBV7-2 and TRBJ1-2, with TRBD1 identical over 8 bases. CDR1 and CDR2 (germline): SGHTA, FQGNSA. With V trimmed by 5 bases and J by 2 bases, 13 bases remained unmatched. The CDR3 extends over 17 amino acids. CDR3 sequence: CASSPFGRGRANYGYTF. The CDR3 DNA reads TGTGCCAGCAGCCCCTTCGGCAGGGGGCGAGCCAACTATGGCTACACCTTC.

The V and J genes are TRBV7-6 and TRBJ1-4; 7 bases match TRBD1. CDR1 and CDR2 from the germline V gene are SGHVS and FNYEAQ. The CDR3 has 15 residues. The V gene end was trimmed by 4 bases and the J gene end by 5 bases; junction bases not matched to a gene: 7. This chain's CDR3 is CASSSNRGGNEKLFF. The CDR3 nucleotides read TGTGCCAGCAGCTCAAACAGGGGCGGAAATGAAAAACTGTTTTTT.

The chain couples TRBV6-2 or TRBV6-3 to TRBJ1-5, with a weak D call TRBD1 (6 bases). Trimming pared 2 bases from V and 4 bases from J, leaving 12 bases between. Per the germline V gene, CDR1 is MNHEY and CDR2 is SVGEGT. This CDR3 has 15 residues. The chain's CDR3 is CASSYAGDVNQPQHF. Written as DNA, the CDR3 is TGTGCCAGCAGTTACGCAGGGGATGTAAATCAGCCCCAGCATTTT.

This clone was counted a few times. The chain's CDR3 is CATSMGNSPLHF. DNA of the CDR3: TGTGCCACCTCTATGGGAAATTCACCCCTCCACTTT. V usage is TRBV5-6 and J usage is TRBJ1-6; D gene uncertain. The CDR3 contains 12 residues. V shed 9 bases and J shed 7 bases, with 11 bases lying between them. Germline CDR1 reads SGHDT; CDR2 reads YYEEEE.

The gene calls are TRBV7-3 and TRBJ1-2; maybe TRBD1 (6 bases). V was pared by 2 bases and J by 4 bases, with 14 bases between. Germline assignment: CDR1 SGHTA and CDR2 FQGTGA. The CDR3 contains 15 residues. The CDR3 loop reads CASSLSGTGIYGYTF. Here the CDR3 DNA reads TGTGCCAGCAGCTTATCGGGCACAGGGATCTATGGCTACACCTTC. The variable domain in full, completed from reference TRBV7-3 and TRBJ1-2, reads GAGVSQTPSNKVTEKGKYVELRCDPISGHTALYWYRQSLGQGPEFLIYFQGTGAADDSGLPNDRFFAVRPEGSVSTLKIQRTERGDSAVYLCASSLSGTGIYGYTFGSGTRLTVV.

V gene TRBV7-2 combines with J gene TRBJ2-3; D gene ambiguous. The CDR3 covers 13 residues. V lost 2 bases to trimming and J lost 4 bases, with 7 bases between them. From germline, CDR1 is SGHTA and CDR2 FQGNSA. The CDR3 sequence: CASSLLGADTQYF. CDR3 bases: TGTGCCAGCAGCTTATTGGGTGCAGATACGCAGTATTTT.